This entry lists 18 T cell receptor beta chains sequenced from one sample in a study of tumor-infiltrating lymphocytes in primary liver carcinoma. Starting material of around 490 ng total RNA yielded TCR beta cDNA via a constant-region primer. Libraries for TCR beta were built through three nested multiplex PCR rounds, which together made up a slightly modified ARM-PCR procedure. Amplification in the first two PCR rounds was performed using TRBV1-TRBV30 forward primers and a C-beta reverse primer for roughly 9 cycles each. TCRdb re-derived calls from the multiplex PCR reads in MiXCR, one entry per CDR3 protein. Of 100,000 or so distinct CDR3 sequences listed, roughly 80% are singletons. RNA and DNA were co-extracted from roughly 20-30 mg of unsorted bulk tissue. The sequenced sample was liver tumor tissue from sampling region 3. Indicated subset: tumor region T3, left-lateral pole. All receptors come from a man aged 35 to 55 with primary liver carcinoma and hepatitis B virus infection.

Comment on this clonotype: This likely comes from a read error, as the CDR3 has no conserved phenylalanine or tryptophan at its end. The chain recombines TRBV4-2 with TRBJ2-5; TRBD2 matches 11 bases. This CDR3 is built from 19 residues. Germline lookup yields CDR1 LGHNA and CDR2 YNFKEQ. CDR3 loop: CASSQDRLVAGGPGVTQYS. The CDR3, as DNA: TGTGCTAGCAGCCAAGATCGGTTGGTAGCGGGAGGGCCCGGGGTGACCCAGTACTCA.

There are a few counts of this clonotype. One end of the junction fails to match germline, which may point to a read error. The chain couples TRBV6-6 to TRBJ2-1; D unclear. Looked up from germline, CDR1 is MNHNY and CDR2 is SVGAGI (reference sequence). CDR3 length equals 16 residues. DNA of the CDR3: TGTACCAGCAGGCCCTACATAGAATCAAGCTACAATGGGCAGTTCTTC. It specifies CTSRPYIESSYNGQFF.

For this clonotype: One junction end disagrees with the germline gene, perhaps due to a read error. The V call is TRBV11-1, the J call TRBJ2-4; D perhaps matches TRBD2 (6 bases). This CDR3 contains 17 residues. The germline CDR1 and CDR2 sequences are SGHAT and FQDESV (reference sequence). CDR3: CTSSIPGTGGTENIQYF. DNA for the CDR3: TGTACCAGCAGCATTCCCGGGACTGGCGGGACCGAAAACATTCAGTACTTC.

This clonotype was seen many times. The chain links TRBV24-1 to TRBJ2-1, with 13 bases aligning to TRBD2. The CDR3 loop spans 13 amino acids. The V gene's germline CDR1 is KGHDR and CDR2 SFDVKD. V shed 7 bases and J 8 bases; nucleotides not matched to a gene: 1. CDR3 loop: CATRLAGGDEQFF. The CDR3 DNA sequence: TGTGCCACCAGACTAGCGGGAGGGGATGAGCAGTTCTTC.

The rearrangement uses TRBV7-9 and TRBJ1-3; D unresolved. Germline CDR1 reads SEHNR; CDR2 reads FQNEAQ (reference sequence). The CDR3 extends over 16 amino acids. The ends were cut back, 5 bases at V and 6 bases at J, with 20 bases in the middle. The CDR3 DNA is TGTGCCAGCAGCCCACCCTCCGGGGTCAGTGTAAACACCATATATTTT. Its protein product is CASSPPSGVSVNTIYF.

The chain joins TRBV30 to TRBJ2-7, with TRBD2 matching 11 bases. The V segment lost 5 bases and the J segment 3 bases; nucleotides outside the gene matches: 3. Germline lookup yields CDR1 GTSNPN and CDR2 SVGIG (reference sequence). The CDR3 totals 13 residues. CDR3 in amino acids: CAWDSGRDYEQYF. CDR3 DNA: TGTGCCTGGGATAGCGGGAGGGACTACGAGCAGTACTTC. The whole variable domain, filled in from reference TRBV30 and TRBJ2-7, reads SQTIHQWPATLVQPVGSPLSLECTVEGTSNPNLYWYRQAAGRGLQLLFYSVGIGQISSEVPQNLSASRPQDRQFILSSKKLLLSDSGFYLCAWDSGRDYEQYFGPGTRLTVT.

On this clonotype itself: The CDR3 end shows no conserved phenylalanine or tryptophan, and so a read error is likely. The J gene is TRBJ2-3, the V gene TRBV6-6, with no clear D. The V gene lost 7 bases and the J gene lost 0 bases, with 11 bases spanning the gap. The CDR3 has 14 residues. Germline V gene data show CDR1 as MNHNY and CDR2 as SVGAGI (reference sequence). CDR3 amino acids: CASTPPGSTDTQYS. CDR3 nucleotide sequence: TGTGCCAGCACCCCGCCTGGGAGCACAGATACGCAGTATTCT.

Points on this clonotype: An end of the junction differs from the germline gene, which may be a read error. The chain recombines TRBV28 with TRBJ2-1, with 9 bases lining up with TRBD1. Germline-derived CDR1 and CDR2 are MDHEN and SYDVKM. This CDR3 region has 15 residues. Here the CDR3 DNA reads TGTGCCAGCAGTTCATCGGGACAGGGCAGCAATGACCAGTTCTTC. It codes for CASSSSGQGSNDQFF. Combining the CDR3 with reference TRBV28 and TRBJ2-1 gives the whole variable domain DVKVTQSSRYLVKRTGEKVFLECVQDMDHENMFWYRQDPGLGLRLIYFSYDVKMKEKGDIPEGYSVSREKKERFSLILESASTNQTSMYLCASSSSGQGSNDQFFGPGTRLTVL.

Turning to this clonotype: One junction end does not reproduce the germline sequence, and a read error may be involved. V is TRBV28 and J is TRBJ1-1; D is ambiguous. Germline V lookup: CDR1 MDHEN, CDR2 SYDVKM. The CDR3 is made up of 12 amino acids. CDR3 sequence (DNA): TGTGCCAGCAGATTAGGTGACGGTGAAGTTTTCTTT. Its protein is CASRLGDGEVFF.

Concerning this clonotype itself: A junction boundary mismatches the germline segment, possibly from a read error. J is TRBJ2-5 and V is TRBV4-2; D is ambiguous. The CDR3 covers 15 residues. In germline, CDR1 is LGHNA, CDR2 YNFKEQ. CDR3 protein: CASSHENEASETQYF. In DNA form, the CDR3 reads TGTGCCAGTAGCCATGAGAATGAGGCTAGTGAGACCCAGTACTTC.

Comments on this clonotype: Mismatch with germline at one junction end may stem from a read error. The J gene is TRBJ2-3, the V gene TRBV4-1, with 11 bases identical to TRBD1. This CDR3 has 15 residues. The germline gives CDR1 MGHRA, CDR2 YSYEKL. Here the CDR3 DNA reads TGCGCCGGCAGCCAATCGGGACAGGGGGACGATACGCAGTATTTT. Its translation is CAGSQSGQGDDTQYF.

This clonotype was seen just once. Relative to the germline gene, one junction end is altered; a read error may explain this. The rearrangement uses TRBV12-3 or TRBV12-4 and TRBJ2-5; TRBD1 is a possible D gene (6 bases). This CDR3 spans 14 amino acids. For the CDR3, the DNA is TGTGCCAGCAGTTCCAACAGGGAACAAAAGACCCTGTACTTC. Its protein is CASSSNREQKTLYF.

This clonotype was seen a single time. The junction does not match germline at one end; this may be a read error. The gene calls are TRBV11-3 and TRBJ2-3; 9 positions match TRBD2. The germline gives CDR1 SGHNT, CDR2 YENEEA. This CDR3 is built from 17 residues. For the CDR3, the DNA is TGTGCCAGCAGTAAAGCGGTCGCGGGAGGGTGCACAGATGCGCAGTATTTT. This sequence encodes CASSKAVAGGCTDAQYF.

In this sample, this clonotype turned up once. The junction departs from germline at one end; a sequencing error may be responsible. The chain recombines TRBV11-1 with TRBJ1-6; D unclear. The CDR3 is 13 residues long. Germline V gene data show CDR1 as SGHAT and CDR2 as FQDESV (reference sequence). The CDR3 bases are TGTGCCACCAGCCGGTCACTGGTTTCACCCCTCCATTTT. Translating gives CATSRSLVSPLHF. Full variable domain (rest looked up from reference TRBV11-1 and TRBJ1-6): EAEVAQSPRYKITEKSQAVAFWCDPISGHATLYWYRQILGQGPELLVQFQDESVVDDSQLPKDRFSAERLKGVDSTLKIQPAELGDSAMYLCATSRSLVSPLHFGNGTRLTVT.

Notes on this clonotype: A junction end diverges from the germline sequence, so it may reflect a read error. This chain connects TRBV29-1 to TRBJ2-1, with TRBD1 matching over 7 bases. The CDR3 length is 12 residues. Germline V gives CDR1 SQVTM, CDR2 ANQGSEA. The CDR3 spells CSIPTGSNEQFF. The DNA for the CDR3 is TGTAGCATACCGACAGGGTCCAATGAGCAGTTCTTC.

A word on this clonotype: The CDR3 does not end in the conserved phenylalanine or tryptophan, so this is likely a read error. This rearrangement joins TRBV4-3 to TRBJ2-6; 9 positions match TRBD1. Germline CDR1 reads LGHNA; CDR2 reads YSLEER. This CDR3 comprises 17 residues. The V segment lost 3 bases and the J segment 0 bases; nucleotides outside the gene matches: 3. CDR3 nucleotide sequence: TGCGCCAGCAGCCATGGGACAGGGCACTCTGGGGCCAACGTCCTGACTCCC. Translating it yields CASSHGTGHSGANVLTP.

The chain's CDR3 is CASNNVGPSSGNTIYF. CDR3 nucleotide sequence: TGTGCCAGTAATAATGTTGGGCCCAGCTCTGGAAACACCATATATTTT. The chain combines TRBV19 with TRBJ1-3; D is undetermined. The CDR3 is 16 residues long. Germline values: CDR1 LNHDA, CDR2 SQIVND (reference sequence). The V gene lost 7 bases and the J gene lost 0 bases, with 16 bases spanning the gap.

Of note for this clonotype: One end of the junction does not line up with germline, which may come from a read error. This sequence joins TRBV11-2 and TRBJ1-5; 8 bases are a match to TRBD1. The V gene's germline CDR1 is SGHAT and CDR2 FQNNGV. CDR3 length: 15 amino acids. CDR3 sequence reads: CASTLSGGGNQPQHF. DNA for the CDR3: TGTGCCAGCACCTTATCAGGGGGCGGCAATCAGCCCCAGCATTTT.